These 10 T cell receptor beta chains share one sample of origin, sequenced in a study of identical twins. TCRdb reprocessed the 5' RACE reads via MiXCR and lists one record per CDR3 protein. The sample includes around 650,000 distinct CDR3 sequences, around 7.4% seen only once; the top ten take 1.6%. The same sample was also studied in work on yellow fever vaccine responses in identical twins.

The specimen was PBMCs. The receptors here all came from a young woman in good health.

At least ten counts were recorded for this clonotype. The chain carries TRBV6-5 and TRBJ1-6; maybe TRBD1 (5 bases). The germline V and J ends were trimmed by 3 bases and 7 bases, with 10 bases remaining between them. This CDR3 has 14 residues. Germline values: CDR1 MNHEY, CDR2 SVGAGI. The CDR3 DNA reads as TGTGCCAGCAGTTATCTGGCAGGGAATTCACCCCTCCACTTT. This sequence encodes CASSYLAGNSPLHF.

This chain links TRBV29-1 with TRBJ2-1; D is possibly TRBD1 (5 bases). The V gene lost 1 base and the J gene lost 2 bases, with 9 bases spanning the gap. The length of the CDR3 is 14 residues. CDR1 and CDR2 (germline): SQVTM, ANQGSEA. DNA for the CDR3: TGCAGCGTTGAAGGATGGGGCACCTACAATGAGCAGTTCTTC. Translating it yields CSVEGWGTYNEQFF.

This clonotype has a handful of counts. The CDR3 here is CASSLSRTTSGANVLTF. As DNA, the CDR3 is TGTGCCAGCAGTTTATCCCGGACAACCTCTGGGGCCAACGTCCTGACTTTC. The chain is built from TRBV27 and TRBJ2-6; D may be TRBD1 (5 bases). The CDR3 has 17 residues. Trimming cost V 0 bases and J 0 bases, with 9 bases left between them. From germline, CDR1 is MNHEY and CDR2 SMNVEV (reference sequence).

This clonotype showed up many times. This chain connects TRBV5-1 to TRBJ2-2; 8 positions agree with TRBD2. Looked up from germline, CDR1 is SGHRS and CDR2 is YFSETQ. V was clipped by 0 bases and J by 4 bases; unmatched bases: 5. This CDR3 contains 16 residues. In DNA, the CDR3 is TGCGCCAGCAGCTTGGGACTAGCGACACCCACCGGGGAGCTGTTTTTT. Its protein product is CASSLGLATPTGELFF.

The sample holds many counts of this clonotype. The chain uses TRBV5-6 and TRBJ2-1, with TRBD2 identical over 10 bases. CDR3 length equals 15 residues. In germline, CDR1 is SGHDT, CDR2 YYEEEE. J lost 2 bases, V lost 7 bases, and 6 bases had no gene match. The CDR3 region is CASLSGRVPYNEQFF. The CDR3, as DNA: TGTGCCAGCCTGAGCGGGAGGGTCCCCTACAATGAGCAGTTCTTC.

This clonotype was seen many times. The V call is TRBV2, the J call TRBJ2-1; 7 bases fit TRBD1. V trimming: 10 bases; J trimming: 6 bases; junction bases outside the gene matches: 24. The CDR3 has 18 amino acids. CDR1 is SNHLY, CDR2 FYNNEI, per germline. CDR3 residues: CATRGFVQGTAVLNEQFF. The CDR3 DNA follows: TGTGCCACCAGGGGGTTCGTTCAGGGTACGGCGGTTCTCAATGAGCAGTTCTTC.

This clonotype was picked up a small number of times. V usage is TRBV7-6 and J usage is TRBJ2-3; 10 bases are shared with TRBD2. This CDR3 is 18 amino acids long. Germline CDR1 is SGHVS and CDR2 is FNYEAQ. Trimming at V came to 1 base and at J to 2 bases, leaving 9 bases not matched to a gene. The CDR3 bases are TGTGCCAGCAGCTTAGTCCCCACAGGACTAGCGGTCACAGATACGCAGTATTTT. Protein product: CASSLVPTGLAVTDTQYF.

Many counts were recorded for this clonotype. The chain has TRBV10-3 and TRBJ1-5; possible D gene TRBD1, 5 bases. CDR1 is ENHRY and CDR2 is SYGVKD in the germline V gene. V dropped 10 bases and J dropped 1 base, with 14 bases sitting between them. CDR3 length: 14 amino acids. DNA of the CDR3: TGTGCCACCTCTGACCGGGACAGCAATCAGCCCCAGCATTTT. Translation: CATSDRDSNQPQHF.

This chain uses TRBV14 with TRBJ2-4; D is tentatively TRBD1 or TRBD2 (5 bases each). CDR3 length: 22 residues. CDR1 and CDR2 (germline): SGHDN, FVKESK. V lost 0 bases and J 1 base, leaving 28 bases between the germline ends. In DNA, the CDR3 is TGTGCCAGCAGCCAAGATCTTGGGGCAGGACTGGTGGCCCCCAGGGCCAAAAACATTCAGTACTTC. Translating it yields CASSQDLGAGLVAPRAKNIQYF.

This clonotype has ten or more counts. The chain combines TRBV4-1 with TRBJ1-2; TRBD1 agrees at 7 bases. V lost 6 bases, J lost 4 bases, and 8 bases stayed unmatched. Germline V lookup: CDR1 MGHRA, CDR2 YSYEKL. This CDR3 spans 14 amino acids. This chain's CDR3 is CASSPTGEGYGYTF. CDR3 nucleotides: TGCGCCAGCAGTCCCACAGGGGAGGGCTATGGCTACACCTTC.